These 8 T cell receptor beta chains were sequenced from one sample in a study of cytomegalovirus exposure and HLA in healthy donors (dated by TCRdb to about 2017). Receptors were amplified or captured by the immunoSEQ multiplex PCR assay. For the multiplex PCR, a mixture combining 60 forward primers for TCR Vbeta segments and 13 reverse primers for TCR Jbeta segments was used. TCRdb re-hosts the immuneACCESS table, in-frame sequences only. Its copies lack some clones; in the studies checked, an unresolved V gene accounts for under half of them, and the cause for the rest is not known. The sample table contains about 59,000 clones; only one count was recorded for approximately 80% of them. The ten largest clonotypes hold 1.5% to 2% of the sample. Specimen: PBMCs. These receptors were collected from a human donor in good health.

Comments on this clone: One end of the junction is discordant with germline, which a read error may explain. The chain recombines TRBV9 with TRBJ2-1, with TRBD2 matching 9 bases. This CDR3 comprises 16 residues. The germline V gene has CDR1 SGDLS and CDR2 YYNGEE. CDR3: CASSLQLAGSCNEQFF. CDR3 nucleotides: TGTGCCAGCAGCCTCCAACTAGCGGGCTCCTGCAATGAGCAGTTCTTC.

This clone was observed once. The CDR3 DNA reads as TGTGCCAGCAGAGGATCCCCTGGACAGCGAATAGCTGAAGCTTTCTTT. It encodes CASRGSPGQRIAEAFF. The chain employs TRBV2 and TRBJ1-1, with a weak D call TRBD1 (6 bases). CDR1 is SNHLY and CDR2 is FYNNEI in the germline V gene. Trimming took off 6 bases at V and 6 bases at J, with 23 bases between the two ends. This CDR3 has 16 amino acids.

The chain uses TRBV19 and TRBJ1-1, with D possibly matching TRBD1 (6 bases). The CDR3 runs to 16 residues. Germline CDR1 reads LNHDA; CDR2 reads SQIVND (reference sequence). V was trimmed by 0 bases and J by 0 bases, leaving 11 bases between them. The CDR3 sequence: CASSIDRGGMNTEAFF. CDR3 DNA: TGTGCCAGTAGTATAGATCGAGGGGGAATGAACACTGAAGCTTTCTTT.

Only a few counts were recorded for this clone. The chain joins TRBV19 to TRBJ2-2; perhaps TRBD2 as D (6 bases). V was cut by 3 bases and J by 1 base, with 9 bases left in between. Germline CDR1 is LNHDA and CDR2 is SQIVND (reference sequence). CDR3 length: 15 amino acids. CDR3 coding DNA: TGTGCCAGTAGTATCTCTAGCGAGAACACCGGGGAGCTGTTTTTT. This encodes CASSISSENTGELFF.

CDR3 nucleotide sequence: TGTGCCACCAGCAGAGATCGGCACAGTGGAAACACCATATATTTT. It yields the protein CATSRDRHSGNTIYF. The chain joins TRBV15 to TRBJ1-3, with no clear D. The CDR3 length is 15 residues. With 0 bases removed from V and 3 bases from J, the gap between germline ends came to 9 bases. The germline V gene has CDR1 LNHNV and CDR2 YYDKDF (reference sequence).

The chain links TRBV19 to TRBJ2-3; a possible D gene is TRBD2 (7 bases). This CDR3 has 18 amino acids. V lost 3 bases and J 6 bases, leaving 25 bases between the germline ends. Germline values: CDR1 LNHDA, CDR2 SQIVND (reference sequence). The CDR3 sequence: CASSIPRGRGSYRDTQYF. CDR3 sequence (DNA): TGTGCCAGTAGTATCCCCCGGGGGAGGGGGTCGTATCGGGATACGCAGTATTTT. Full variable domain (rest looked up from reference TRBV19 and TRBJ2-3): DGGITQSPKYLFRKEGQNVTLSCEQNLNHDAMYWYRQDPGQGLRLIYYSQIVNDFQKGDIAEGYSVSREKKESFPLTVTSAQKNPTAFYLCASSIPRGRGSYRDTQYFGPGTRLTVL.

This sequence joins TRBV5-6 and TRBJ2-1; no clear D gene. The CDR3 runs to 13 residues. In germline, CDR1 is SGHDT, CDR2 YYEEEE. With 4 bases removed from V and 5 bases from J, the gap between germline ends came to 10 bases. This CDR3 reads CASSRGNHNEQFF. The CDR3 DNA sequence: TGTGCCAGCAGCCGAGGAAACCACAATGAGCAGTTCTTC.

The chain carries TRBV19 and TRBJ1-1; D ambiguous. The V and J ends lost 3 bases and 11 bases respectively, with 13 bases between them. Germline assignment: CDR1 LNHDA and CDR2 SQIVND (reference sequence). The CDR3 is made up of 12 amino acids. DNA of the CDR3: TGTGCCAGTAGTATCGACGACCGGAGGGCTTTCTTT. Protein: CASSIDDRRAFF. The full variable domain, with the rest looked up from reference TRBV19 and TRBJ1-1, is DGGITQSPKYLFRKEGQNVTLSCEQNLNHDAMYWYRQDPGQGLRLIYYSQIVNDFQKGDIAEGYSVSREKKESFPLTVTSAQKNPTAFYLCASSIDDRRAFFGQGTRLTVV.